Here is one T cell receptor (beta chain) with its context. Its antigen is not known. The study sampled nominally healthy donors, though unrecorded immune exposures were likely. This sample is drawn from a study of cytomegalovirus exposure and HLA in healthy donors. Study-wide results and limits: Previously analyzed data showed that most TCR beta V segments were productive at a frequency of about 90% or about 30%. Confirmation was obtained in vitro that a few CMV-associated chains are specific for CMV antigens.

The study ran its PCR with 60 Vbeta and 13 Jbeta primers. The method was immunoSEQ multiplex PCR; TCRdb's version includes in-frame clones alone and lacks a portion of them. Of some 76,000 clones in the sample, about 66% were seen once. Trimming shortened V by 7 bases and J by 2 bases, and 14 bases separated the two germline ends. The length of the CDR3 is 14 residues. CDR1 SEHNR and CDR2 FQNEAQ come from the germline V gene (reference sequence). Source material: PBMCs. The receptor's source is a man in his fifties or sixties in good health and CMV-seropositive. The chain couples TRBV7-9 to TRBJ1-2; D is possibly TRBD1 (6 bases). CDR3 DNA sequence: TGTGCCAGCACCTTTTCAGGGGAAAACTATGGCTACACCTTC. Its translation: CASTFSGENYGYTF.